This T cell receptor (beta chain) was sequenced for a study of response to subunit inactivated influenza vaccine. Study-level points and caveats: Authors suggested each seasonal flu vaccination may recruit only limited numbers of new T cells.

This clonotype has a handful of counts. Its antigen is unknown. TCRdb reprocessed the RT-PCR reads via MiXCR and lists one record per CDR3 protein. This sample has 600,000 to 850,000 distinct CDR3 sequences, with roughly 15% found just once. CDR1 and CDR2 from the germline V gene are LGHDT and YNNKEL (reference sequence). V dropped 0 bases and J dropped 0 bases, with 6 bases sitting between them. The CDR3 is 15 amino acids. This specimen consisted of PBMCs from blood, obtained less than 15 days before vaccination. This TCR was sampled from a man aged 45-60 years who received an inactivated influenza vaccine. This chain links TRBV3-1 with TRBJ2-4, with D unclear. The CDR3 bases are TGTGCCAGCAGCCAAGAAAGGGTAGCCAAAAACATTCAGTACTTC. Its translation: CASSQERVAKNIQYF.